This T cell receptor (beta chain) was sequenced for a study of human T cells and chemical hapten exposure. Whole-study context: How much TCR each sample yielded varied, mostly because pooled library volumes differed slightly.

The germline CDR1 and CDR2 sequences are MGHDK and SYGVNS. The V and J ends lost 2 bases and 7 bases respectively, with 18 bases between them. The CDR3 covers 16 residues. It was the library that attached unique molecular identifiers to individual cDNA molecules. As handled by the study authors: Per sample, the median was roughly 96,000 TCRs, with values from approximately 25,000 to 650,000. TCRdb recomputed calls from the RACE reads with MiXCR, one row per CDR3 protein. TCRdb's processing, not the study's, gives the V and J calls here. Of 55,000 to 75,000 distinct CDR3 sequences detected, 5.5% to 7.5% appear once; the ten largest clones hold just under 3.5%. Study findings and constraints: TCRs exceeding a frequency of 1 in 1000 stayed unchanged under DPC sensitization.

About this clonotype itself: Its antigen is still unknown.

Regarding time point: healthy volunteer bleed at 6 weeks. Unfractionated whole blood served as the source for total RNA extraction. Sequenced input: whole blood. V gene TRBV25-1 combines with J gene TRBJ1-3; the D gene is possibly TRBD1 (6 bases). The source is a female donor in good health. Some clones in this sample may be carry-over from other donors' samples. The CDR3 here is CASSETPLGGENTIYF. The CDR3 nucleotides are TGTGCCAGCAGTGAAACCCCCCTGGGGGGCGAGAACACCATATATTTT.